This TCR beta chain was captured in a study of T cells in Graves' hyperthyroidism and ophthalmopathy. TCR beta CDR3 sequences were amplified from RNA transcripts. During a first-round RT-PCR of the TCR CDR3, the HTBI primer set was used. Each CDR3 protein gets one entry after TCRdb re-called the multiplex PCR reads with MiXCR. Of around 200,000 distinct CDR3 sequences in the sample, around 17% were seen once. The study, taken as a whole, reports: The majority of expanded thyroid clonotypes above 0.001 also appeared in blood.

On this clonotype itself: Antigen: not known.

Patients with uncontrolled infections, other autoimmune diseases, pregnancy or lactation were excluded. Diagnoses used clinical symptoms, serum thyroxine and TRAb, thyroid ultrasound and orbital computed tomography. Trimming at V came to 1 base and at J to 2 bases, leaving 5 bases not matched to a gene. CDR1 is SGDLS and CDR2 is YYNGEE in the germline V gene. The CDR3 has 15 residues. Sequences were obtained from blood. This chain connects TRBV9 to TRBJ2-7, with 8 positions matching TRBD2. The sequence came from a man between 35 and 55 years old with Graves' hyperthyroidism. The CDR3 DNA is TGTGCCAGCAGCGTAAACAGCGGGGGTACCTACGAGCAGTACTTC. Protein: CASSVNSGGTYEQYF.